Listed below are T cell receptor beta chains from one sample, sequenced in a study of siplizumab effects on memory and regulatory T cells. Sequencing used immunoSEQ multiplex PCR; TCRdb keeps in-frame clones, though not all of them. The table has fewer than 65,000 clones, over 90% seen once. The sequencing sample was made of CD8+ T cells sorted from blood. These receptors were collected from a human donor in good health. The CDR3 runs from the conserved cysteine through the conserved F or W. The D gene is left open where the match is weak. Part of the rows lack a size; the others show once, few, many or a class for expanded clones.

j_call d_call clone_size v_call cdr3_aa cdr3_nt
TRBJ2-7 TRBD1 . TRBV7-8 CASSLKILGTGHVVQYF TGTGCCAGCAGCTTAAAAATTCTCGGGACAGGGCACGTTGTCCAGTACTTC
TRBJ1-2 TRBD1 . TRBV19 CASTRTGEDYGYTF TGTGCCAGTACCCGGACAGGGGAAGACTATGGCTACACCTTC
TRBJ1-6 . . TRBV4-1 CASSQEPGGSPLHF TGCGCCAGCAGCCAAGAGCCTGGGGGTTCACCCCTCCACTTT
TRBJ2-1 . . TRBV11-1 CASSHRSVGAYNEQFF TGTGCCAGCAGCCATCGGTCCGTAGGGGCCTACAATGAGCAGTTCTTC
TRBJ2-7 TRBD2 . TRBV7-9 CASSSLAAGEQYF TGTGCCAGCAGCTCACTAGCGGCTGGCGAGCAGTACTTC
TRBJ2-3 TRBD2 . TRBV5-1 CASSLVGRDADTQYF TGCGCCAGCAGCTTGGTCGGGAGGGACGCAGATACGCAGTATTTT
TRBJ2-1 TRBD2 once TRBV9 CASSPSGSSYNEQFF TGTGCCAGCAGCCCCAGCGGGAGCTCCTACAATGAGCAGTTCTTC
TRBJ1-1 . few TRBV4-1 CASSQDRIREAFF TGCGCCAGCAGCCAAGATAGAATCAGGGAAGCTTTCTTT
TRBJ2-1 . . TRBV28 CASRQPHLGHEQFF TGTGCCAGCAGGCAACCCCATTTGGGTCATGAGCAGTTCTTC
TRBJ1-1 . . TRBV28 CASSYGAVNIEAFF TGTGCCAGCAGCTACGGGGCGGTGAACATTGAAGCTTTCTTT
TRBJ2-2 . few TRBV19 CASSPPWDTGELFF TGTGCCAGTAGTCCACCATGGGACACCGGGGAGCTGTTTTTT
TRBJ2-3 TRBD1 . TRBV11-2 CASSLDIGTGAGYF TGTGCCAGCAGCTTAGATATCGGAACAGGGGCTGGGTATTTT
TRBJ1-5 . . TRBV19 CASSTTEDQPQHF TGTGCCAGTAGTACGACGGAGGATCAGCCCCAGCATTTT
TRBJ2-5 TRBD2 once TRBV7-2 CASRPRLAVWETQYF TGTGCCAGCAGGCCGAGACTAGCGGTGTGGGAGACCCAGTACTTC
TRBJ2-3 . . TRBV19 CASSKWASESTDTQYF TGTGCCAGTAGTAAGTGGGCTAGCGAAAGCACAGATACGCAGTATTTT
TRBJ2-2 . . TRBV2 CASSEVPAGDGELFF TGTGCCAGCAGTGAAGTACCCGCCGGAGACGGGGAGCTGTTTTTT
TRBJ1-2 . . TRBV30 CAWSEQTYGYTF TGTGCCTGGAGTGAACAGACTTATGGCTACACCTTC
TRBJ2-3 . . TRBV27 CASSLLWQGTTDTQYF TGTGCCAGCAGTTTACTGTGGCAGGGGACCACAGATACGCAGTATTTT
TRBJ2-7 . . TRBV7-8 CASSLRTGDEQYF TGTGCCAGCAGCTTACGGACGGGAGACGAGCAGTACTTC
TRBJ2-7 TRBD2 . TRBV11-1 CASSPGISGYYVEQYF TGTGCCAGCAGCCCTGGCATTAGCGGGTATTATGTCGAGCAGTACTTC
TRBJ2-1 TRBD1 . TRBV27 CASQQGTGTNIDEQFF TGTGCCAGCCAGCAAGGGACAGGGACGAACATCGATGAGCAGTTCTTC
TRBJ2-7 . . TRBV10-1 CASSEVGRRKNEQYF TGCGCCAGCAGTGAGGTAGGACGTCGTAAAAACGAGCAGTACTTC
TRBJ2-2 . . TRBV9 CASSVDLRKNTGELFF TGTGCCAGCAGCGTAGATCTTAGGAAAAACACCGGGGAGCTGTTTTTT
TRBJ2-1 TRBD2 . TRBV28 CASSLRLAVDNEQFF TGTGCCAGCAGTTTAAGACTAGCCGTGGACAATGAGCAGTTCTTC
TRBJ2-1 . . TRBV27 CASSLADQAQFF TGTGCCAGCAGTTTAGCCGATCAGGCCCAGTTCTTC
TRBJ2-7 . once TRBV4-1 CASSGRGSSYEQYF TGCGCCAGCAGCGGCAGGGGAAGCTCCTACGAGCAGTACTTC
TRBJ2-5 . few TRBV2 CASSEGVVSVTKETQYF TGTGCCAGCAGTGAAGGCGTTGTGAGCGTTACGAAAGAGACCCAGTACTTC